A selection of T cell receptor beta chains follows, all from one sample in a study of shared clonotypes between healthy human individuals. The repertoire was sequenced with immunoSEQ multiplex PCR; TCRdb's copy has only in-frame clones and lacks some. The data contain 2 million to 2.5 million clones, approximately 93% of them singletons. Sequencing was carried out using naive CD4+ T cells from PBMCs. These receptors were taken from a man aged 18 to 29 in good health. Some clones in this sample may be carry-over from other donors' samples. The CDR3 runs from the conserved cysteine through the conserved F or W. Fields, in order: V gene, CDR3 protein.

V: TRBV11-3; CDR3: CASSLQGQGVRDKDSPLHF
V: TRBV11-2; CDR3: CASSLAGETQYF
V: TRBV28; CDR3: CASSRGGGRAYEQYF
V: TRBV9; CDR3: CASSPVGLPNTGELFF
V: TRBV7-3; CDR3: CASSLFTGQTQYF
V: TRBV27; CDR3: CASSLSSGVDTEAFF
V: TRBV27; CDR3: CASTDRGLSDTQYF
V: TRBV6-1; CDR3: CASSDRGPTDTQYF
V: TRBV5-6; CDR3: CASSFGGQASGNTIYF
V: TRBV7-2; CDR3: CASSTGTAKNIQYF
V: TRBV28; CDR3: CASSLSPRGAFF
V: TRBV4-1; CDR3: CASSHDSGRRRYEQFF
V: TRBV5-4; CDR3: CASSSAMSGGLGTDTQYF
V: TRBV6-1; CDR3: CASSEYAGPGREQFF
V: TRBV7-3; CDR3: CASSRSPGAGNTIYF
V: TRBV5-1; CDR3: CASSLDFQAGGNTIYF
V: TRBV7-2; CDR3: CASSLAGGQGGYGYTF
V: TRBV5-1; CDR3: CASSLADVNTEAFF
V: TRBV6-5; CDR3: CASSPIFYGYTF
V: TRBV9; CDR3: CASSVLSRGADTQYF
V: TRBV28; CDR3: CASRLAGFDQPQHF
V: TRBV5-4; CDR3: CASSSANSVTEAFF
V: TRBV29-1; CDR3: CSVRSSYEQYF
V: TRBV19; CDR3: CASSSPGIRGYTF
V: TRBV5-8; CDR3: CASSLFWAGSSYNEQFF
V: TRBV5-1; CDR3: CASSLGSDGYTF
V: TRBV29-1; CDR3: CSVDRAETQYF
V: TRBV15; CDR3: CATSSTGHEQFF
V: TRBV28; CDR3: CASNPTGGFNEKLFF
V: TRBV15; CDR3: CATSRDPGAYNEQFF
V: TRBV9; CDR3: CASSVGYGNNGDTQYF
V: TRBV7-9; CDR3: CASSPGLAGSYEQYF
V: TRBV9; CDR3: CAKMGQGVSETQYF
V: TRBV20-1; CDR3: CSARDIPEQFF
V: TRBV6-5; CDR3: CASGYFRDRGTKLFF
V: TRBV28; CDR3: CASTWGWGQPQHF
V: TRBV5-1; CDR3: CASSLKDASTDTQYF
V: TRBV9; CDR3: CASSAGTSGRPGGNEQFF
V: TRBV18; CDR3: CASSPGVGGNQPQHF
V: TRBV5-1; CDR3: CASSLDRANTGELFF